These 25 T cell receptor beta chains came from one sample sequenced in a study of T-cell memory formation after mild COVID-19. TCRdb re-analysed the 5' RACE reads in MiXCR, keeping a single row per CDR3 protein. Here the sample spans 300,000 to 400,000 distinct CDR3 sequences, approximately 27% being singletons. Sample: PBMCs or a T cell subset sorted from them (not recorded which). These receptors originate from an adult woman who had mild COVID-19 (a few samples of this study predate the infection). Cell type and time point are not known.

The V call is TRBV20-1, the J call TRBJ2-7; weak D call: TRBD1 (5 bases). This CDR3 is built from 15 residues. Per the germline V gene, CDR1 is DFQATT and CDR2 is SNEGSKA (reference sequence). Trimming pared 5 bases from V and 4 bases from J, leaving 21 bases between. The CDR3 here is CSAFPRGARTYEQYF. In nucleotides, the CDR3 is TGCAGTGCTTTCCCCCGTGGAGCCCGGACATACGAGCAGTACTTC.

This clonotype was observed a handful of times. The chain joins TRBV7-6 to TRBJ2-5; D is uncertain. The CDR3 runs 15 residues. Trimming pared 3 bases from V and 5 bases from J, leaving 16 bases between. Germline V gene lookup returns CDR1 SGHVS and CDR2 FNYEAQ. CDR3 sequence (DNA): TGTGCCAGCAGCTTCCGGGCCTCTCTCGGGGAGACCCAGTACTTC. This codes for CASSFRASLGETQYF.

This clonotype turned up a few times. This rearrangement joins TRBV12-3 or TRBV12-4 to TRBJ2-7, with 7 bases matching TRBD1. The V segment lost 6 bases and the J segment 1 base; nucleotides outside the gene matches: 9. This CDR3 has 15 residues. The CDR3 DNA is TGTGCCAGCAGCGACAAACAGGGACAGTCCTACGAGCAGTACTTC. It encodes CASSDKQGQSYEQYF.

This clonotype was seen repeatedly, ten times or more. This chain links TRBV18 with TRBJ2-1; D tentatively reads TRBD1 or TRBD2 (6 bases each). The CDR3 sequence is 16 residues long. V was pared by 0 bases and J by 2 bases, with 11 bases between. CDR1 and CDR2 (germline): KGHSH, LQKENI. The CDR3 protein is CASSPPTGGAYNEQFF. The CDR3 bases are TGTGCCAGCTCACCACCGACAGGAGGGGCCTACAATGAGCAGTTCTTC.

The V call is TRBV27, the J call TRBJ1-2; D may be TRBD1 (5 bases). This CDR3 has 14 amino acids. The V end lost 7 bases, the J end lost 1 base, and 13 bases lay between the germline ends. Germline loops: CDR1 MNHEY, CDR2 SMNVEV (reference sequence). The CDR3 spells CASTRTGLNYGYTF. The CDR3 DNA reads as TGTGCCAGCACCAGAACAGGTCTTAACTATGGCTACACCTTC.

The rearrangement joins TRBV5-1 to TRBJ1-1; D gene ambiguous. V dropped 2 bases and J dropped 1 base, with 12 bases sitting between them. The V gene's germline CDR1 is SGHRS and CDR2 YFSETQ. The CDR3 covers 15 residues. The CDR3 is CASSLKGFPNTEAFF. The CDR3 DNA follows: TGCGCCAGCAGCTTAAAGGGCTTCCCGAACACTGAAGCTTTCTTT.

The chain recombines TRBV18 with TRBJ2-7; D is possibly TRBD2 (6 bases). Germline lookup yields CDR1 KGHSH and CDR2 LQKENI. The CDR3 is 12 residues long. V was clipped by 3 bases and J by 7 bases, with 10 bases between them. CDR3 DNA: TGTGCCAGCTCACCTCCTGGGGGGGAGCAGTACTTC. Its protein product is CASSPPGGEQYF.

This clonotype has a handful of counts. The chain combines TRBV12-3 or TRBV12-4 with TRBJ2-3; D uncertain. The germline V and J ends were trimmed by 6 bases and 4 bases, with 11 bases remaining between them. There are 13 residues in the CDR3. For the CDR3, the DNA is TGTGCCAGCAGAACGAAGGGTCCAGATACGCAGTATTTT. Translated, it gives CASRTKGPDTQYF.

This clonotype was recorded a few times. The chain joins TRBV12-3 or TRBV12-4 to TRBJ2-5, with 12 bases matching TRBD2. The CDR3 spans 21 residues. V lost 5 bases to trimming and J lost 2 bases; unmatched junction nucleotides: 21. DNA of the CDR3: TGTGCCAGCAGTCCCATGCCCCCTCTCGTGACTAGCGGGGGCCCTCAAGAGACCCAGTACTTC. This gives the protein CASSPMPPLVTSGGPQETQYF.

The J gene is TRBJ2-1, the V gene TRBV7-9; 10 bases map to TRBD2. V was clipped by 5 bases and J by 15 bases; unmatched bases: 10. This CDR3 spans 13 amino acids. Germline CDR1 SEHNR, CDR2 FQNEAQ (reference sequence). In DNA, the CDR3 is TGTGCCAGCAGCCCCACCGAGCGGGAGGGCCCGTTCTTC. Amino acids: CASSPTEREGPFF. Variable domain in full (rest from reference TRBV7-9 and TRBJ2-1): DTGVSQNPRHKITKRGQNVTFRCDPISEHNRLYWYRQTLGQGPEFLTYFQNEAQLEKSRLLSDRFSAERPKGSFSTLEIQRTEQGDSAMYLCASSPTEREGPFFGPGTRLTVL.

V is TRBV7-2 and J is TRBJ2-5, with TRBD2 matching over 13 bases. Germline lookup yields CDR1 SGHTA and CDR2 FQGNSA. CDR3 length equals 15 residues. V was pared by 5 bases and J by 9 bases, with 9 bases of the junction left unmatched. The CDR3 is CASSKLAGGPGAQYF. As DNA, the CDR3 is TGTGCCAGCAGCAAACTAGCGGGAGGGCCGGGGGCCCAGTACTTC.

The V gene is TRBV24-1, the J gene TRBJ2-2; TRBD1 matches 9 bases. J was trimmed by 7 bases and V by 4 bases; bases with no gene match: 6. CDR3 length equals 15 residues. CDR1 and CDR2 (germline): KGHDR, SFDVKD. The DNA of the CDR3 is TGTGCCACCAGTGACTTGGACAGGGGTGACGGGGAGCTGTTTTTT. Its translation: CATSDLDRGDGELFF.

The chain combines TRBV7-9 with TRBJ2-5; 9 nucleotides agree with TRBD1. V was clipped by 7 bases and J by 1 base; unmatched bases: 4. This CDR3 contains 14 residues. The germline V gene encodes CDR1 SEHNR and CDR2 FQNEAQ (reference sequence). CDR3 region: CASNRGRSQETQYF. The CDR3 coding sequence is TGTGCCAGCAACAGGGGGCGCAGCCAAGAGACCCAGTACTTC.

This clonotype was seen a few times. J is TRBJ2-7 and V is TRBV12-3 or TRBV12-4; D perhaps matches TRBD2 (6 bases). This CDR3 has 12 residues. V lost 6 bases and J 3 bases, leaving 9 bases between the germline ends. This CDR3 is CASSPDYYEQYF. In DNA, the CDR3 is TGTGCCAGCAGCCCGGACTACTACGAGCAGTACTTC.

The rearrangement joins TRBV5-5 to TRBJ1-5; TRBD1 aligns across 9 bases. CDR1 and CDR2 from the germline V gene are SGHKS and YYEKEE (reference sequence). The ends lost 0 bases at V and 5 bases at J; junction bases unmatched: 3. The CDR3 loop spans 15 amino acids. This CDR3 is CASSLAHRGHQPQHF. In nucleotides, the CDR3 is TGTGCCAGCAGCTTGGCGCACAGGGGGCATCAGCCCCAGCATTTT.

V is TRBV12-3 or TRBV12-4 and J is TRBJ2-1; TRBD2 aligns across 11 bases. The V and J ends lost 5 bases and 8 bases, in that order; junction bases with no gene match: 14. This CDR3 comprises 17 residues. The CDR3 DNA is TGTGCCAGCAGTCCCGGTTGGGGGACTAGCGGTGGCCATGAGCAGTTCTTC. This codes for CASSPGWGTSGGHEQFF.

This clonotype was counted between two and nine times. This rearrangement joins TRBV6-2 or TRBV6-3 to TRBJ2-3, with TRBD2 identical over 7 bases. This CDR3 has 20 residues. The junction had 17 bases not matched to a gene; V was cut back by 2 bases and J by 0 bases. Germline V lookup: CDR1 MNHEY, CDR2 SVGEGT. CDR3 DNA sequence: TGTGCCAGCAGTTACGATCCTCCCCGGGACTACGGGTACAGCACAGATACGCAGTATTTT. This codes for CASSYDPPRDYGYSTDTQYF.

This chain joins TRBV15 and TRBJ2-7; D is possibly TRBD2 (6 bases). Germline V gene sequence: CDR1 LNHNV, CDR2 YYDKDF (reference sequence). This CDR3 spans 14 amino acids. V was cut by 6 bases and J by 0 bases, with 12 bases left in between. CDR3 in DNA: TGTGCCACCAGGGAGGGTAGCTCCTCCTACGAGCAGTACTTC. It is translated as CATREGSSSYEQYF.

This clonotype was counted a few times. CDR3 in amino acids: CASSVAATDGVQYF. In DNA form, the CDR3 reads TGTGCCAGCAGCGTAGCTGCTACAGACGGCGTTCAGTACTTC. The chain employs TRBV9 and TRBJ2-4, with D hard to call. Trimming pared 0 bases from V and 11 bases from J, leaving 15 bases between. Per the germline V gene, CDR1 is SGDLS and CDR2 is YYNGEE. The CDR3 is 14 amino acids.

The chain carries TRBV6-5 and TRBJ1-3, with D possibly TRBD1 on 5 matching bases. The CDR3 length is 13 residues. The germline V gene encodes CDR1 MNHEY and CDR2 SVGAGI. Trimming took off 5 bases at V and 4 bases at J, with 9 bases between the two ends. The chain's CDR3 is CASSTRGGNTIYF. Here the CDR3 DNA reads TGTGCCAGCAGTACGAGGGGAGGAAACACCATATATTTT.

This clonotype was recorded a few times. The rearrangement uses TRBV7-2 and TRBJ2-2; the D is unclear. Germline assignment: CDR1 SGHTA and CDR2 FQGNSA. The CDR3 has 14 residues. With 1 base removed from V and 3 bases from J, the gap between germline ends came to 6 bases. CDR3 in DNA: TGTGCCAGCAGCTTAGACGTATACACCGGGGAGCTGTTTTTT. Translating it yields CASSLDVYTGELFF.

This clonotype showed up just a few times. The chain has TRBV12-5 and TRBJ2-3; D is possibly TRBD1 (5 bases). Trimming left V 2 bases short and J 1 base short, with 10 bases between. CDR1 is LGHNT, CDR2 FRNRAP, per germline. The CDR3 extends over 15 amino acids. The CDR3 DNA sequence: TGTGCTAGTGGTTTGTTCGCAGGGCGCACAGATACGCAGTATTTT. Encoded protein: CASGLFAGRTDTQYF.

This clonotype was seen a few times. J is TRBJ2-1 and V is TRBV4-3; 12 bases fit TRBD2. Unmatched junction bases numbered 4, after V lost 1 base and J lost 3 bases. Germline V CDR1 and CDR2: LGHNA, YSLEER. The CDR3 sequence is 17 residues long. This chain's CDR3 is CASSQVASGRDYNEQFF. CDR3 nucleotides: TGCGCCAGCAGCCAAGTAGCTAGCGGGAGGGACTACAATGAGCAGTTCTTC.

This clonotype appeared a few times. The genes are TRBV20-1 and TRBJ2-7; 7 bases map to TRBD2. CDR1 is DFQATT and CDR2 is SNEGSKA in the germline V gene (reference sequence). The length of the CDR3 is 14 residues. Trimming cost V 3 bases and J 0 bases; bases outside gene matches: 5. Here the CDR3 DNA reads TGCAGTGCTAGCCCCGGGGGGAGCTCCTACGAGCAGTACTTC. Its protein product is CSASPGGSSYEQYF.

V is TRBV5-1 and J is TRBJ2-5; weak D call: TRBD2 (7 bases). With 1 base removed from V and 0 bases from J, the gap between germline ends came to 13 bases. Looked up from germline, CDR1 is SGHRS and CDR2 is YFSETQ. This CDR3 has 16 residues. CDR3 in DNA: TGCGCCAGCAGCTTGTTTGGGAGGGGGTACCAAGAGACCCAGTACTTC. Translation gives CASSLFGRGYQETQYF.